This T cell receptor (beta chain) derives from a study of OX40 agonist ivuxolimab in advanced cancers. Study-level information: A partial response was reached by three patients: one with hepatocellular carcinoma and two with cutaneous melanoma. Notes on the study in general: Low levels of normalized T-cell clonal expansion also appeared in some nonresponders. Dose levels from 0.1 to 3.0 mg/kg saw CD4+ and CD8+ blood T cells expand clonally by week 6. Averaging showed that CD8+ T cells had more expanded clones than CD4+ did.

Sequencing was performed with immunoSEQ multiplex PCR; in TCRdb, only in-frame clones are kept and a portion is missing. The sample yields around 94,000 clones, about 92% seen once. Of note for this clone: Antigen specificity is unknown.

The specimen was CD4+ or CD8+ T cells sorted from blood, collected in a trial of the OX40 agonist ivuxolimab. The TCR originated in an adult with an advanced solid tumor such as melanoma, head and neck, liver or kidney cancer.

CDR3 nucleotide sequence: TGTGCCAGTAGTCTTGGGGGACAGGGGGAGCACGGGGAGCTGTTTTTT. This codes for CASSLGGQGEHGELFF. The rearrangement uses TRBV19 and TRBJ2-2, with 11 bases matching TRBD1. CDR3 size: 16 residues. The trim removed 5 bases at V and 7 bases at J, leaving 9 bases unmatched. Germline lookup yields CDR1 LNHDA and CDR2 SQIVND (reference sequence).